This T cell receptor beta chain was recorded in a study of T cell responses to AZD1222 COVID-19 vaccine. Study results and limitations: Nearly half of spike-specific TCRs reportedly target unmutated variant regions.

Trimming left V 5 bases short and J 7 bases short, with 21 bases between. The germline V gene encodes CDR1 MNHEY and CDR2 SVGAGI. The CDR3 has 15 residues. TCRdb keeps only in-frame clones here, not all; method: immunoSEQ multiplex PCR. The sample lists 120,000 to 150,000 clones; about 86% were seen once. Worth noting for this clone: The antigen remains unidentified.

This sequence joins TRBV6-5 and TRBJ2-7; D is possibly TRBD1 (6 bases). The sequence derives from an adult who received the AZD1222 COVID-19 vaccine. The sequenced sample was peripheral blood, obtained 28 days after the second AZD1222 dose. The CDR3 loop reads CASSLQGLGVGEQYF. In DNA, the CDR3 is TGTGCCAGCAGTCTCCAGGGGCTGGGTGTTGGGGAGCAGTACTTC.